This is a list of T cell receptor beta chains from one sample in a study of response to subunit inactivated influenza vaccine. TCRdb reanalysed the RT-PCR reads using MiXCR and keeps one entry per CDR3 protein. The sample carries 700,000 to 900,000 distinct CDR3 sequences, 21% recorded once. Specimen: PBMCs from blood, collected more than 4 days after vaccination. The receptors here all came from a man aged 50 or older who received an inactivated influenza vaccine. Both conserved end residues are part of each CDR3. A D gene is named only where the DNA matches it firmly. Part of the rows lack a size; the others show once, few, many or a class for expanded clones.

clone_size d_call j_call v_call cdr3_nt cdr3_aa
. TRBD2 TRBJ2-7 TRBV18 TGTGCCAGCTCACCGTTAGCGGGAGGGTTCTACGAGCAGTACTTC CASSPLAGGFYEQYF
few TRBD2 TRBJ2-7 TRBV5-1 TGCGCCAGCAGCCCCAGCGGGAGGGCGGAATACGAGCAGTACTTC CASSPSGRAEYEQYF
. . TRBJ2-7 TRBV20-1 TGCAGTGCTAGGCATGGGCAGAACTACGAGCAGTACTTC CSARHGQNYEQYF
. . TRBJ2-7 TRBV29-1 TGCAGCGTTGACCTTCCGAATTCCTACGAGCAGTACTTC CSVDLPNSYEQYF
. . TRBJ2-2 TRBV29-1 TGCAGCGCCCCCGAAGGGAACACCGGGGAGCTGTTTTTT CSAPEGNTGELFF
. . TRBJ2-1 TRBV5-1 TGCGCCAGCAGCTTGTCAAACAGGCTCAATGAGCAGTTCTTC CASSLSNRLNEQFF
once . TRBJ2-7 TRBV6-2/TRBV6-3 TGTGCCAGCCGGACTGGGGTCTTCGGCTACGAGCAGTACTTC CASRTGVFGYEQYF
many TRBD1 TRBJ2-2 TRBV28 TGTGCCAGCACGAGACAGGGGGAGACCGGGGAGCTGTTTTTT CASTRQGETGELFF
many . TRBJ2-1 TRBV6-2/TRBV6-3 TGTGCCAGCAGTTACCGCGGAATAGGTGGGAATGAGCAGTTCTTC CASSYRGIGGNEQFF
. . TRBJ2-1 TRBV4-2 TGTGCCAGCAGCCAGGCCCCCGGGGTTGAGCAGTTCTTC CASSQAPGVEQFF
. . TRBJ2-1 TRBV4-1 TGCGCCAGCAGCCACCCCCGCGGGCCGTTAAAATACAATGAGCAGTTCTTC CASSHPRGPLKYNEQFF
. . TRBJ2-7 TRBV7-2 TGTGCCAGCAGCTTATCCCCTAGCTCCGAGCAGTACTTC CASSLSPSSEQYF
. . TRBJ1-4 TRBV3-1 TGTGCCAGCAGCCATTCGTCGACAACTAATGAAAAACTGTTTTTT CASSHSSTTNEKLFF
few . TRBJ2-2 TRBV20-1 TGCAGTGCTAGTGGCGGCCCCGGGGAGCTGTTTTTT CSASGGPGELFF
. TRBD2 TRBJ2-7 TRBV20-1 TGCAGTGCGACCTTAGCGGGAGGGTCCTACGAGCAGTACTTC CSATLAGGSYEQYF
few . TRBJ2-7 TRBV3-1 TGTGCCAGCAGCCAAAATGGGCCCGAGCAGTACTTC CASSQNGPEQYF
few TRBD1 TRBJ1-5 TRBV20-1 TGCAGTGCTAGTCACAGGGGATCGGGGAATCAGCCCCAGCATTTT CSASHRGSGNQPQHF
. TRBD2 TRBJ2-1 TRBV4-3 TGCGCCAGCAGCCAAGATGATCTAGCGGGGGTTCGGGGGCAGTTCTTC CASSQDDLAGVRGQFF
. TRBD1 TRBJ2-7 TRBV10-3 TGTGCCATCAGAAAAGAAACAGGGGCCGAGCAGTACTTC CAIRKETGAEQYF
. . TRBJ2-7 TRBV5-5 TGTGCCAGCAGCAGTTCGCCGGGCCTGGAATCGGTTTACGAGCAGTACTTC CASSSSPGLESVYEQYF
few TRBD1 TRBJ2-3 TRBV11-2 TGTGCCAGCAGCAATTACAGGGGGTTCTCACCTAACACAGATACGCAGTATTTT CASSNYRGFSPNTDTQYF
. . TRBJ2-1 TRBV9 TGTGCCAGCAGCGTAGTTCCCGGCGGAAATGAGCAGTTCTTC CASSVVPGGNEQFF
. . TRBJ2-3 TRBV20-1 TGCAGTGCTACCCCGCAGCGGCGGGGGCTCACAGATACGCAGTATTTT CSATPQRRGLTDTQYF
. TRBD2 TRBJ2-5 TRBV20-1 TGCAGTGCTGCCAAAACCGAGCTAGCGGGAGAGTTTGAGACCCAGTACTTC CSAAKTELAGEFETQYF
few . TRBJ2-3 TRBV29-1 TGCAGCGTTGCAGGGTCGGCGTCGAATACGCAGTATTTT CSVAGSASNTQYF
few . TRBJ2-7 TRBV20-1 TGCAGTGCTAGAGATTCTACTAGAGGCGTTTACGAGCAGTACTTC CSARDSTRGVYEQYF
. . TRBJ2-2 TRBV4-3 TGCGCCAGCAGCCAAGTTTGGGGGTTTTACGGGGAGCTGTTTTTT CASSQVWGFYGELFF
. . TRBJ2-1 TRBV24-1 TGTGCCACCAGTGACCTACGGACCCCTAATGAGCAGTTCTTC CATSDLRTPNEQFF
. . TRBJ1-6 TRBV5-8 TGTGCCAGCAGCTTCTCCGGCCATAATAATTCACCCCTCCACTTT CASSFSGHNNSPLHF
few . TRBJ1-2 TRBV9 TGTGCCAGCAGCGTAGTAGAAAACTATGGCTACACCTTC CASSVVENYGYTF